These T cell receptor beta chains were read from a single sample in a study of shared clonotypes between healthy human individuals. Libraries were prepared by immunoSEQ multiplex PCR; TCRdb keeps only in-frame clonotypes and omits some of them. The data hold approximately 980,000 clones, with around 80% observed a single time. The material sequenced was memory CD4+ T cells sorted from blood. All receptors derive from a man between 18 and 29 years old in good health. CDR3s include the opening cysteine and the closing phenylalanine or tryptophan. The D gene is left open where the match is weak. A row's size may be missing; if present it is once, few, many or a size class.

D: -; V: TRBV5-4; J: TRBJ2-5; size: -; CDR3: CASSPPGGSQETQYF; DNA: TGTGCCAGCAGCCCCCCAGGCGGTTCCCAAGAGACCCAGTACTTC
D: -; V: TRBV28; J: TRBJ1-4; size: few; CDR3: CASSFQGGTEKLFF; DNA: TGTGCCAGCAGTTTTCAAGGGGGTACTGAAAAACTGTTTTTT
D: -; V: TRBV7-2; J: TRBJ2-5; size: -; CDR3: CASMLQVTQYF; DNA: TGTGCCAGCATGCTGCAGGTGACCCAGTACTTC
D: TRBD1; V: TRBV15; J: TRBJ1-2; size: many; CDR3: CATGLDRADGYTF; DNA: TGTGCCACAGGGTTGGACAGGGCAGATGGCTACACCTTC
D: -; V: TRBV9; J: TRBJ1-3; size: -; CDR3: CASSVRGDSGNTIYF; DNA: TGTGCCAGCAGCGTTCGGGGGGACTCTGGAAACACCATATATTTT
D: -; V: TRBV30; J: TRBJ1-5; size: -; CDR3: CAWNPTGDQPQHF; DNA: TGTGCCTGGAATCCAACTGGGGATCAGCCCCAGCATTTT
D: -; V: TRBV27; J: TRBJ2-2; size: -; CDR3: CASRGIGLKTGELFF; DNA: TGTGCCAGCAGAGGGATAGGACTCAAGACCGGGGAGCTGTTTTTT
D: -; V: TRBV19; J: TRBJ2-6; size: -; CDR3: CASRDDVGANVLTF; DNA: TGTGCCAGTAGGGATGACGTTGGGGCCAACGTCCTGACTTTC
D: -; V: TRBV30; J: TRBJ1-6; size: -; CDR3: CAARTGPGSPLHF; DNA: TGTGCTGCCCGGACCGGGCCGGGGTCACCCCTCCACTTT
D: TRBD1; V: TRBV28; J: TRBJ1-6; size: -; CDR3: CASSLFAVGQGAYNSPLHF; DNA: TGTGCCAGCAGTTTATTTGCCGTTGGACAGGGGGCCTATAATTCACCCCTCCACTTT
D: -; V: TRBV2; J: TRBJ1-5; size: few; CDR3: CASSPRLNNQPQHF; DNA: TGTGCCAGCAGCCCCCGACTCAACAATCAGCCCCAGCATTTT
D: -; V: TRBV5-8; J: TRBJ1-2; size: -; CDR3: CASSFRYGYTF; DNA: TGTGCCAGCAGCTTTCGCTATGGCTACACCTTC
D: -; V: TRBV18; J: TRBJ2-3; size: -; CDR3: CASSPRDPSMGTDTQYF; DNA: TGTGCCAGCTCACCACGCGACCCGAGTATGGGCACAGATACGCAGTATTTT
D: -; V: TRBV5-1; J: TRBJ1-1; size: -; CDR3: CASSSDSKGTEAFF; DNA: TGCGCCAGCAGCTCGGACAGCAAAGGGACTGAAGCTTTCTTT
D: TRBD2; V: TRBV7-6; J: TRBJ2-1; size: once; CDR3: CASSGGGSGGNEQFF; DNA: TGTGCCAGCAGCGGCGGGGGTAGCGGGGGCAATGAGCAGTTCTTC
D: -; V: TRBV30; J: TRBJ1-3; size: once; CDR3: CAWSTPDSGNTIYF; DNA: TGTGCCTGGAGTACCCCCGACTCTGGAAACACCATATATTTT
D: TRBD1; V: TRBV7-2; J: TRBJ1-2; size: -; CDR3: CASSLFGGQGIYGYTF; DNA: TGTGCCAGCAGCTTATTTGGGGGACAGGGGATCTATGGCTACACCTTC
D: -; V: TRBV10-2; J: TRBJ1-1; size: -; CDR3: CASSASGVKTEAFF; DNA: TGCGCCAGCAGTGCTTCGGGGGTGAAGACTGAAGCTTTCTTT
D: -; V: TRBV29-1; J: TRBJ1-1; size: -; CDR3: CSVDRSYMNTEAFF; DNA: TGCAGCGTTGACCGGTCATACATGAACACTGAAGCTTTCTTT
D: TRBD2; V: TRBV7-2; J: TRBJ2-4; size: once; CDR3: CASSLTGGIAKNIQYF; DNA: TGTGCCAGCAGCCTCACGGGGGGAATAGCCAAAAACATTCAGTACTTC
D: -; V: TRBV30; J: TRBJ2-3; size: once; CDR3: CAWNPQMDTQYF; DNA: TGTGCCTGGAACCCACAGATGGATACGCAGTATTTT
D: -; V: TRBV2; J: TRBJ1-1; size: -; CDR3: CASRGDINTEAFF; DNA: TGTGCCAGCCGGGGGGACATTAACACTGAAGCTTTCTTT
D: TRBD2; V: TRBV7-9; J: TRBJ2-3; size: -; CDR3: CASSLASGAVTDTQYF; DNA: TGTGCCAGCAGCTTAGCCAGCGGGGCTGTCACAGATACGCAGTATTTT
D: TRBD1; V: TRBV19; J: TRBJ1-4; size: -; CDR3: CASGGQGIGEKLFF; DNA: TGTGCCAGTGGGGGACAGGGGATCGGCGAAAAACTGTTTTTT
D: -; V: TRBV19; J: TRBJ2-7; size: once; CDR3: CASSLGPHLGQYF; DNA: TGTGCCAGTAGTTTGGGACCGCATCTTGGGCAGTACTTC
D: TRBD1; V: TRBV6-1; J: TRBJ2-7; size: -; CDR3: CASSARTGTEQYF; DNA: TGTGCCAGCAGTGCTCGGACAGGGACCGAGCAGTACTTC
D: TRBD1; V: TRBV19; J: TRBJ1-2; size: -; CDR3: CASSNTGGRSSGYTF; DNA: TGTGCCAGTAGTAATACAGGGGGCCGCTCTTCTGGCTACACCTTC
D: -; V: TRBV7-2; J: TRBJ2-7; size: -; CDR3: CASSLALTYEQYF; DNA: TGTGCCAGCAGCTTAGCGCTGACGTACGAGCAGTACTTC
D: TRBD1; V: TRBV30; J: TRBJ2-7; size: few; CDR3: CAWMGQSFRGEQYF; DNA: TGTGCCTGGATGGGACAGTCCTTTCGGGGTGAGCAGTACTTC
D: -; V: TRBV30; J: TRBJ2-7; size: -; CDR3: CAWSPRGASYEQYF; DNA: TGTGCCTGGAGCCCCCGAGGGGCCTCCTACGAGCAGTACTTC
D: -; V: TRBV6-6; J: TRBJ2-7; size: few; CDR3: CASSKSGQVSYEQYF; DNA: TGTGCCAGCAGTAAATCGGGACAAGTGTCCTACGAGCAGTACTTC
D: TRBD1; V: TRBV19; J: TRBJ2-7; size: -; CDR3: CASSTSGQGAYEQYF; DNA: TGTGCCAGTAGTACCTCCGGACAGGGGGCCTACGAGCAGTACTTC
D: TRBD2; V: TRBV7-3; J: TRBJ2-7; size: -; CDR3: CATLPGGGERGEQYF; DNA: TGTGCCACCCTGCCAGGCGGGGGGGAGAGAGGCGAGCAGTACTTC
D: -; V: TRBV5-1; J: TRBJ2-7; size: -; CDR3: CASSPGRGSSYEQYF; DNA: TGCGCCAGCAGCCCCGGCCGGGGGTCCTCCTACGAGCAGTACTTC
D: TRBD1; V: TRBV7-2; J: TRBJ2-2; size: -; CDR3: CASRPGGPGELFF; DNA: TGTGCCAGCAGACCAGGGGGTCCCGGGGAGCTGTTTTTT
D: -; V: TRBV28; J: TRBJ2-2; size: -; CDR3: CASSLQGSGTGELFF; DNA: TGTGCCAGCAGTTTACAGGGGTCGGGCACCGGGGAGCTGTTTTTT
D: TRBD2; V: TRBV19; J: TRBJ2-2; size: few; CDR3: CASCTGLGTTGELFF; DNA: TGTGCCAGTTGCACGGGACTAGGGACCACCGGGGAGCTGTTTTTT
D: TRBD2; V: TRBV5-1; J: TRBJ2-1; size: -; CDR3: CASSLAGGKNEQFF; DNA: TGCGCCAGCAGCTTAGCGGGAGGTAAGAATGAGCAGTTCTTC
D: -; V: TRBV20-1; J: TRBJ2-1; size: -; CDR3: CSLLVAEQFF; DNA: TGCAGCCTCCTCGTCGCGGAGCAGTTCTTC
D: -; V: TRBV29-1; J: TRBJ2-7; size: few; CDR3: CSVGSGAVQYF; DNA: TGCAGCGTTGGGTCCGGGGCGGTCCAGTACTTC
D: TRBD1; V: TRBV5-6; J: TRBJ2-5; size: -; CDR3: CASSHGGQGLETQYF; DNA: TGTGCCAGCAGCCATGGGGGACAGGGACTCGAGACCCAGTACTTC
D: -; V: TRBV18; J: TRBJ1-3; size: -; CDR3: CASSSKGDTIYF; DNA: TGTGCCAGCTCCTCGAAGGGAGACACCATATATTTT